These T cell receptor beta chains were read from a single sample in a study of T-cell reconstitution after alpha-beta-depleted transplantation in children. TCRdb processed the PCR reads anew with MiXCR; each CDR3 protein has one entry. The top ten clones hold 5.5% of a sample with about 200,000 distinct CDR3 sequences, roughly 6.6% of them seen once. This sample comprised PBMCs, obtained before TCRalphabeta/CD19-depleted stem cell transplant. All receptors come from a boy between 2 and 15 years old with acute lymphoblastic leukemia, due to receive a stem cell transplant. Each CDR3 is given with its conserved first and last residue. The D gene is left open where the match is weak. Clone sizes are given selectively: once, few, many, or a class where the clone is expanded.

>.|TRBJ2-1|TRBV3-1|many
TGTGCCAGCAGCCAAGGTCGAGAAAATGAGCAGTTCTTC
CASSQGRENEQFF
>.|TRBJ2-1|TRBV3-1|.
TGTGCCAGCAGCCAAGAGGGGGTTGGAGAGCAGTTCTTC
CASSQEGVGEQFF
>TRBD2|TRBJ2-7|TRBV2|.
TGTGCCAGCAAGGAGCAGCGGGGGCCCTACGAGCAGTACTTC
CASKEQRGPYEQYF
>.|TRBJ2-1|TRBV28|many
TGTGCCAGCAGTACCGTCAGGCTGAATGAGCAGTTCTTC
CASSTVRLNEQFF
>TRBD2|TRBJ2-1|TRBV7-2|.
TGTGCCAGCAGCAAAAGGTGGCTAGCGGGGGACAATGAGCAGTTCTTC
CASSKRWLAGDNEQFF
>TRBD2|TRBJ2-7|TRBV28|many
TGTGCCACCTTTGGGGCGGGAGTTTACGAGCAGTACTTC
CATFGAGVYEQYF
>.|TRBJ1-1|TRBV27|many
TGTGCCAGCAGTTTGACATACAAACAGGGGAACACTGAAGCTTTCTTT
CASSLTYKQGNTEAFF
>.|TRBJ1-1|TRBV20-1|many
TGCAGTGCTAGGGAAAAGGACAGAGGGAGCCCTGAAGCTTTCTTT
CSAREKDRGSPEAFF
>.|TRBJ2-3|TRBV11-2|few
TGTGCCAGCAGCCCAAAGTCCCTCCTGGATACGCAGTATTTT
CASSPKSLLDTQYF
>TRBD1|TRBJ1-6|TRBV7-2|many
TGTGCCAGCAGCGCCGGACAGGGGTTGAGTTCACCCCTCCACTTT
CASSAGQGLSSPLHF
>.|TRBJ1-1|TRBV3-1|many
TGTGCCAGCAGCCAAGCCTCCGGCAGGGTTGCTGAAGCTTTCTTT
CASSQASGRVAEAFF
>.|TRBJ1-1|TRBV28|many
TGTGCCAGCCAAGGCCAGAGTAGCACTGAAGCTTTCTTT
CASQGQSSTEAFF
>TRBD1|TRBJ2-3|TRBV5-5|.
TGTGCCAGCAGCTTGCGAACAGGGGGCATAGAAGATACGCAGTATTTT
CASSLRTGGIEDTQYF
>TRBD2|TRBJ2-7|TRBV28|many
TGTGCCAGCAGTCTCCTCGGACTAGCGGGGCTCCAGGGCTACGAGCAGTACTTC
CASSLLGLAGLQGYEQYF
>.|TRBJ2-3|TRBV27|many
TGTGCCAGCACTACAGGGACAAGGGACGGTGATACGCAGTATTTT
CASTTGTRDGDTQYF
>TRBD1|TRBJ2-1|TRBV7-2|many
TGTGCCACGCGGGACAGGGAGAGGGGTCCTTACAATGAGCAGTTCTTC
CATRDRERGPYNEQFF
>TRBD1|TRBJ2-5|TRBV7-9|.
TGTGCCAGCCGGTCTACAAGGGGGCTAGGGAGAAAAGAGACCCAGTACTTC
CASRSTRGLGRKETQYF
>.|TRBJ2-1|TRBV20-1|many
TGCAGTGCTAGAACTGTGAACAATGAGCAGTTCTTC
CSARTVNNEQFF
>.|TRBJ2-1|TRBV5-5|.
TGTGCCAGCAGCTCTACCCCGATACAGAGAGACAATGAGCAGTTCTTC
CASSSTPIQRDNEQFF
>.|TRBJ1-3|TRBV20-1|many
TGCAGTGCTAGCTGGGCAGGAGGGGACACCATATATTTT
CSASWAGGDTIYF
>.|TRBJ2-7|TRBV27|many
TGTGCCAGCAGTCATCTAGAGGGCTCGGAGCAGTACTTC
CASSHLEGSEQYF
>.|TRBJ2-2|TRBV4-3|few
TGCGCCAGCAGCCCCATCTCGCCGGGCCGTAGGGCCGGGGAGCTGTTTTTT
CASSPISPGRRAGELFF
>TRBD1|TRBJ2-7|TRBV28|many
TGTGCCAGCGCCAAAATCGGCGGGACAGGCCCTTACGAGCAGTACTTC
CASAKIGGTGPYEQYF
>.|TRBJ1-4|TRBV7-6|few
TGTGCCAGCAGCACACCAGGGGTCAAAGAAAAACTGTTTTTT
CASSTPGVKEKLFF
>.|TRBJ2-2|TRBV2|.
TGTGCCAGCAGCCAGGGCTTTAACACCGGGGAGCTGTTTTTT
CASSQGFNTGELFF
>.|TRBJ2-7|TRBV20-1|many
TGCAGTGCTAGAAGCCAAAATAAAAATTCCGAGCAGTACTTC
CSARSQNKNSEQYF
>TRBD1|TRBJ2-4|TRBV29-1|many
TGCAGCGTTGGGGGGGTCGACAGGGGTAAAAACATTCAGTACTTC
CSVGGVDRGKNIQYF
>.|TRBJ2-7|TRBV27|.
TGTGCCAGCAGTTTCCGGGAGCACTACGAGCAGTACTTC
CASSFREHYEQYF
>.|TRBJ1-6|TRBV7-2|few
TGTGCCAGCAGCTTTCGGGGGTGGAATTCACCCCTCCACTTT
CASSFRGWNSPLHF
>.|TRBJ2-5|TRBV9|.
TGTGCCAGCAGCGCATCACCACACCCCCAAGAGACCCAGTACTTC
CASSASPHPQETQYF
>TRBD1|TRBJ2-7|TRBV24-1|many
TGTGCCACCAGTGATCCGGGACAGGGGGCCCACGAGCAGTACTTC
CATSDPGQGAHEQYF
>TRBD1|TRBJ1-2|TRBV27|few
TGTGCCAGCAGCTACGGACAGGGCCGCGGCTATGGCTACACCTTC
CASSYGQGRGYGYTF
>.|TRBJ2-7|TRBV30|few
TGTGCCTGGAAACCCCGCTCCTACGAGCAGTACTTC
CAWKPRSYEQYF
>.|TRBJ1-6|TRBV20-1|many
TGCAGTGCCCTTCCAGGGTCACCCCTCCACTTT
CSALPGSPLHF
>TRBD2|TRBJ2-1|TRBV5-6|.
TGTGCCAGCAGCTTGGCCCGTCTAGCGGGAGGGGAGCAGTTCTTC
CASSLARLAGGEQFF
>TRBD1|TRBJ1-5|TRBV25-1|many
TGTGCCAGCAGGGGACAGGGCAATCAGCCCCAGCATTTT
CASRGQGNQPQHF
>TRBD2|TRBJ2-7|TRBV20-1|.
TGCTGTGCCCCGAGAAAGAGCGGGAGGGCCACAGTGTACGAGCAGTACTTC
CCAPRKSGRATVYEQYF
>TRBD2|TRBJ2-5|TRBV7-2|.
TGTGCCAGCAGCTCCCAAGCGGGGTTTTGGACCCAGTACTTC
CASSSQAGFWTQYF
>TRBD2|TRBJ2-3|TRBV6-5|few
TGTGCCAGCAGTTACTCGATCAGCGGGGCAGCCCCAAGCACAGATACGCAGTATTTT
CASSYSISGAAPSTDTQYF
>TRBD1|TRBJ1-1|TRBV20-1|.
TGCAGTGGGGAAGACAGGGGCTGGAACACTGAAGCTTTCTTT
CSGEDRGWNTEAFF
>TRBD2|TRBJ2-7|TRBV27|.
TGTGCCAGCAGCCCGTATGATACCGGGACTAGCGCTGCCGAGCAGTACTTC
CASSPYDTGTSAAEQYF
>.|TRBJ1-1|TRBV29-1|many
TGCAGCGTTTTAATCGCAGGGTTTAACACTGAAGCTTTCTTT
CSVLIAGFNTEAFF
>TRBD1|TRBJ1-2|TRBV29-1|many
TGCAGCCAGTACCCGGGACAGCCAAAGTCTAACTATGGCTACACCTTC
CSQYPGQPKSNYGYTF
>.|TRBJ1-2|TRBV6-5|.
TGTGCCAGCAGTTCCAGGGTTCACTATGGCTACACCTTC
CASSSRVHYGYTF
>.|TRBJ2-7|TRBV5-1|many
TGCGCCAGCAGCGGTCAGGGTACAGGGAGGAAGACCTACGAGCAGTACTTC
CASSGQGTGRKTYEQYF
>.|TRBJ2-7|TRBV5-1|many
TGCGCCAGCAGCTCCGGACTCCAAACCTACGAGCAGTACTTC
CASSSGLQTYEQYF
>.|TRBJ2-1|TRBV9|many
TGTGCCAGCACGGGACAAGATATTGACAATGAGCAGTTCTTC
CASTGQDIDNEQFF
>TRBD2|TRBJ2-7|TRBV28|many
TGTGCCAGCGGGGAGGGCTCCGAGCAGTACTTC
CASGEGSEQYF
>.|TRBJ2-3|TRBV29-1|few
TGCAGCGTTTCCGTCTGGGGGCTCACAGATACGCAGTATTTT
CSVSVWGLTDTQYF